The clone carrying this T cell receptor (beta chain) came up once. As yet, its antigen is unknown. This CDR3 has 16 amino acids. With 6 bases clipped from V and 0 bases from J, the junction kept 8 bases outside the gene matches. Germline CDR1 reads SNHLY; CDR2 reads FYNNEI. This sample is drawn from a study of graft-versus-host responses after intestinal transplantation. Study-wide findings and caveats: GvH clones turned up in recipient marrow; some had shown up first in ileum or blood.

Measured with immunoSEQ multiplex PCR; TCRdb has only the in-frame clones, and not every one. The sample lists fewer than 100,000 clones, roughly 86% seen once, with more than 1.4% in the top ten. This rearrangement joins TRBV2 to TRBJ1-3; TRBD1 matches 7 bases. This material consisted of PBMCs, taken 255 days after intestinal transplant. The TCR was taken from a human patient who received an intestinal transplant, so some T cells may come from the graft donor. The CDR3 coding sequence is TGTGCCAGCAGGAAGTCGACAGGGTCCTCTGGAAACACCATATATTTT. Translation gives CASRKSTGSSGNTIYF. The full variable domain, in which reference TRBV2 and TRBJ1-3 provide the parts outside the CDR3, is EPEVTQTPSHQVTQMGQEVILRCVPISNHLYFYWYRQILGQKVEFLVSFYNNEISEKSEIFDDQFSVERPDGSNFTLKIRSTKLEDSAMYFCASRKSTGSSGNTIYFGEGSWLTVV.